The source of this T cell receptor beta chain is a study of T-cell memory formation after mild COVID-19. Study results and caveats: Memory sampled before infection contained some responding clones, suggesting cross-reactive memory joined. From day 15 to 85, contracting clones were balanced between CD4 and CD8, whereas later expanders leaned toward CD4+.

There are 13 residues in the CDR3. The V end was cut by 4 bases, the J end by 13 bases, with 17 bases between. Germline values: CDR1 LGHNA, CDR2 YSLEER. This clonotype was detected a few times. The antigen is unknown. TCRdb re-called the 5' RACE reads with MiXCR, one entry per CDR3 protein. The table lists a few hundred thousand distinct CDR3 sequences, 20% to 25% of them singletons. Input material: PBMCs or a T cell subset sorted from them (not recorded which). This rearrangement joins TRBV4-3 to TRBJ2-1; weak D call: TRBD1 (6 bases). This receptor was obtained from a man aged 18 to 29 who had mild COVID-19 (a few samples of this study predate the infection). Cell type and time point are not known. The chain's CDR3 is CASSRQVGARQFF. The CDR3 DNA reads as TGCGCCAGCAGCCGTCAGGTGGGGGCACGACAGTTCTTC.